The 20 T cell receptor beta chains below were found in one sample sequenced in a study of T cells in Graves' hyperthyroidism and ophthalmopathy. RNA transcripts gave rise to amplified TCR beta CDR3 regions. The study used the HTBI primer set for a first-round RT-PCR of the TCR CDR3. TCRdb itself ran the multiplex PCR reads through MiXCR, one entry per CDR3 protein. Here the sample spans about 540,000 distinct CDR3 sequences, 46% being singletons. The specimen sequenced was peripheral blood or thyroid tissue (not recorded which). These receptors all come from a woman aged 18-29 years with Graves' hyperthyroidism.

This clonotype was seen only a few times. This rearrangement joins TRBV4-2 to TRBJ2-2; 11 bases fit TRBD2. J was trimmed by 5 bases and V by 0 bases; bases with no gene match: 5. Germline assignment: CDR1 LGHNA and CDR2 YNFKEQ. This CDR3 has 17 residues. Written as DNA, the CDR3 is TGTGCCAGCAGCCAAGATCCTAGCGGGAGGAAAACCGGGGAGCTGTTTTTT. Translated, it gives CASSQDPSGRKTGELFF.

V and J are TRBV20-1 and TRBJ1-4; D might be TRBD1 (5 bases). Trimming removed 4 bases at V and 6 bases at J, with 15 bases between. This CDR3 is 14 amino acids long. Germline V gene lookup returns CDR1 DFQATT and CDR2 SNEGSKA (reference sequence). DNA for the CDR3: TGCAGTGCTACGCTGGGGACGGATGATGAAAAACTGTTTTTT. Its protein product is CSATLGTDDEKLFF.

This sequence joins TRBV10-3 and TRBJ1-1, with D perhaps matching TRBD1 (5 bases). CDR1 is ENHRY, CDR2 SYGVKD, per germline. CDR3 length equals 13 residues. The V end lost 3 bases, the J end lost 6 bases, and 11 bases lay between the germline ends. CDR3 nucleotide sequence: TGTGCCATCAGTGACCCCTTCAGGGCTGAAGCTTTCTTT. Encoded protein: CAISDPFRAEAFF.

This rearrangement joins TRBV5-6 to TRBJ2-5; D is undetermined. Between the trimmed V and J ends, which lost 3 bases and 5 bases, there was a span of 11 bases. The CDR3 has 13 amino acids. Germline lookup yields CDR1 SGHDT and CDR2 YYEEEE. CDR3 residues: CASSYELGETQYF. For the CDR3, the DNA is TGTGCCAGCAGCTACGAATTGGGGGAGACCCAGTACTTC. The full variable domain, in which reference TRBV5-6 and TRBJ2-5 provide the parts outside the CDR3, is DAGVTQSPTHLIKTRGQQVTLRCSPKSGHDTVSWYQQALGQGPQFIFQYYEEEERQRGNFPDRFSGHQFPNYSSELNVNALLLGDSALYLCASSYELGETQYFGPGTRLLVL.

The rearrangement joins TRBV4-2 to TRBJ1-1; D gene unclear. V shed 4 bases and J shed 1 base, with 16 bases lying between them. The CDR3 sequence is 16 residues long. The V gene's germline CDR1 is LGHNA and CDR2 YNFKEQ. In DNA, the CDR3 is TGTGCCAGCAGCCTACCACAGTCGGTTAAGAACACTGAAGCTTTCTTT. Translated: CASSLPQSVKNTEAFF.

This clonotype was observed a few times. This chain joins TRBV5-6 and TRBJ1-3; D is unclear. The V end lost 9 bases, the J end lost 2 bases, and 18 bases lay between the germline ends. Germline CDR1 and CDR2: SGHDT and YYEEEE. The CDR3 consists of 15 residues. CDR3 bases: TGTGCCACTAGACCTACAGCTTTTCCTGGAAACACCATATATTTT. This encodes CATRPTAFPGNTIYF.

The chain carries TRBV7-8 and TRBJ1-2; weak D call: TRBD1 (6 bases). The CDR3 contains 11 residues. Germline V gene data show CDR1 as SGHVS and CDR2 as FQNEAQ. V gave up 8 bases and J gave up 4 bases, with 8 bases separating them. CDR3 loop: CASDRSYGYTF. The CDR3 DNA is TGTGCCAGCGACAGGAGCTATGGCTACACCTTC. Drawing the rest from reference TRBV7-8 and TRBJ1-2, the complete variable domain is GAGVSQSPRYKVAKRGQDVALRCDPISGHVSLFWYQQALGQGPEFLTYFQNEAQLDKSGLPSDRFFAERPEGSVSTLKIQRTQQEDSAVYLCASDRSYGYTFGSGTRLTVV.

Ten or more counts support this clonotype. The rearrangement uses TRBV6-5 and TRBJ1-1; D might be TRBD1 (5 bases). The CDR3 sequence is 13 residues long. The V end lost 7 bases, the J end lost 4 bases, and 13 bases lay between the germline ends. Germline V gene sequence: CDR1 MNHEY, CDR2 SVGAGI. CDR3 DNA: TGTGCCAGCACCATGGTTGGGGGCACTGAAGCTTTCTTT. Protein: CASTMVGGTEAFF.

This clonotype showed up many times. The chain employs TRBV27 and TRBJ1-5, with D perhaps TRBD1 (5 bases). The V and J ends lost 5 bases and 5 bases respectively, with 10 bases between them. The CDR3 contains 13 residues. Germline loops: CDR1 MNHEY, CDR2 SMNVEV (reference sequence). As DNA, the CDR3 is TGTGCCAGCAGTCGTGACAGCGATCAGCCCCAGCATTTT. It encodes CASSRDSDQPQHF.

Worth noting for this clonotype: A much larger clone is a single base away; this may be a read error. This chain links TRBV7-9 with TRBJ2-2; D call uncertain. V was clipped by 5 bases and J by 1 base, with 8 bases between them. This CDR3 has 14 amino acids. Germline lookup yields CDR1 SEHNR and CDR2 FQNEAQ (reference sequence). Here the CDR3 DNA reads TGTGCCAGCAGCGCCATGGAGAACACCGGGGAGCTGTTTTTT. This gives the protein CASSAMENTGELFF.

This clonotype was seen only a few times. This chain joins TRBV29-1 and TRBJ2-2; D is undetermined. Germline values: CDR1 SQVTM, CDR2 ANQGSEA. V gave up 2 bases and J gave up 6 bases, with 10 bases separating them. The CDR3 runs to 13 residues. CDR3 amino acids: CSVELVVPGELFF. The CDR3 DNA sequence: TGCAGCGTTGAACTCGTGGTTCCCGGGGAGCTGTTTTTT.

This clonotype is a singleton in its sample. The chain couples TRBV29-1 to TRBJ1-1; D ambiguous. V lost 8 bases, J lost 1 base, and 11 bases lay in between. The CDR3 covers 12 residues. Germline CDR1 is SQVTM and CDR2 is ANQGSEA. The CDR3 sequence: CSSYRQNTEAFF. The CDR3 nucleotides read TGCAGCAGTTATCGCCAGAACACTGAAGCTTTCTTT.

This rearrangement joins TRBV7-2 to TRBJ1-2, with D perhaps matching TRBD1 (5 bases). This CDR3 region has 13 residues. Between the trimmed V and J ends, which lost 8 bases and 7 bases, there was a span of 17 bases. Germline V gene sequence: CDR1 SGHTA, CDR2 FQGNSA. CDR3 nucleotides: TGTGCCAGCGGGACTAGCACAGACCCTGGCTACACCTTC. Translating gives CASGTSTDPGYTF.

Ten or more counts support this clonotype. The gene calls are TRBV5-1 and TRBJ2-7; D is possibly TRBD1 (5 bases). The germline gives CDR1 SGHRS, CDR2 YFSETQ. The CDR3 spans 16 residues. V was pared by 3 bases and J by 2 bases, with 18 bases between. CDR3 amino acids: CASSSKFDRPPYEQYF. The CDR3 bases are TGCGCCAGCAGCTCAAAGTTCGACAGACCACCCTACGAGCAGTACTTC.

V gene TRBV10-3 combines with J gene TRBJ1-2, with D maybe TRBD1 (5 bases). The CDR3 spans 11 residues. V was pared by 11 bases and J by 4 bases, with 11 bases between. Per the germline V gene, CDR1 is ENHRY and CDR2 is SYGVKD. CDR3 protein: CAPGDSYGYTF. CDR3 nucleotides: TGTGCCCCCGGCGACAGCTATGGCTACACCTTC.

The chain employs TRBV15 and TRBJ2-6; D may match TRBD1 or TRBD2 (5 bases each). Trimming shortened V by 3 bases and J by 2 bases, and 8 bases separated the two germline ends. Germline values: CDR1 LNHNV, CDR2 YYDKDF (reference sequence). This CDR3 comprises 15 residues. The CDR3 DNA reads as TGTGCCACCAGCAGTCGAGGGGCTGGGGCCAACGTCCTGACTTTC. It specifies CATSSRGAGANVLTF.

The table lists this clonotype with many counts. V and J are TRBV2 and TRBJ1-2; TRBD1 agrees at 8 bases. Trimming removed 6 bases from V and 6 bases from J; junction bases left unmatched: 12. Germline CDR1 and CDR2: SNHLY and FYNNEI. This CDR3 region has 15 residues. As DNA, the CDR3 is TGTGCCAGCAGAAACCCGGGACAGGCCCGGGATGGCTACACCTTC. Its translation: CASRNPGQARDGYTF. The variable domain in full, completed from reference TRBV2 and TRBJ1-2, reads EPEVTQTPSHQVTQMGQEVILRCVPISNHLYFYWYRQILGQKVEFLVSFYNNEISEKSEIFDDQFSVERPDGSNFTLKIRSTKLEDSAMYFCASRNPGQARDGYTFGSGTRLTVV.

The chain employs TRBV27 and TRBJ1-5; 7 bases match TRBD1. The V gene end was trimmed by 4 bases and the J gene end by 3 bases; junction bases not matched to a gene: 6. This CDR3 has 15 residues. Germline CDR1 reads MNHEY; CDR2 reads SMNVEV (reference sequence). The CDR3 DNA sequence: TGTGCCAGCAGTTCGCGACAGGGCCACAATCAGCCCCAGCATTTT. Protein product: CASSSRQGHNQPQHF.

The V gene is TRBV9, the J gene TRBJ2-5, with D possibly TRBD2 on 5 matching bases. Per germline, CDR1 SGDLS and CDR2 YYNGEE. CDR3 length: 15 residues. V lost 3 bases and J lost 3, with 15 bases in between. CDR3 amino acids: CASSDTRSGEETQYF. The CDR3 bases are TGTGCCAGCAGCGATACTAGATCCGGGGAAGAGACCCAGTACTTC.

The chain links TRBV20-1 to TRBJ1-5; a weak D match, TRBD1 (5 bases). V was pared by 2 bases and J by 6 bases, with 14 bases between. Germline-derived CDR1 and CDR2 are DFQATT and SNEGSKA (reference sequence). The length of the CDR3 is 14 residues. The CDR3 loop reads CSARSGLIAQPQHF. The CDR3 DNA follows: TGCAGTGCTAGATCAGGGTTAATTGCTCAGCCCCAGCATTTT.